The 13 T cell receptor beta chains below come from one sample, sequenced in a study of blood T cell repertoires in COVID-19. Profiling relied on immunoSEQ multiplex PCR, and the TCRdb table lists in-frame clones only, not all of them. This sample carries roughly 250,000 clones, 86% of them seen once, and the ten largest clones take approximately 12%. The sequenced material came from peripheral blood. These receptors were collected from a woman in her 30s with COVID-19, enrolled during active disease.

The chain joins TRBV11-2 to TRBJ1-4, with D possibly being TRBD1 (6 bases). CDR3 size: 17 residues. The germline CDR1 and CDR2 sequences are SGHAT and FQNNGV. V was pared by 4 bases and J by 6 bases, with 21 bases between. The DNA of the CDR3 is TGTGCCAGCAGCTCCACCGCGGGGGCAGCTCTTTATGAAAAACTGTTTTTT. Its translation is CASSSTAGAALYEKLFF.

This chain uses TRBV6-2 or TRBV6-3 with TRBJ1-6; 7 bases align to TRBD1. The V segment lost 0 bases and the J segment 7 bases; nucleotides outside the gene matches: 6. The CDR3 sequence is 16 residues long. Germline V gene data show CDR1 as MNHEY and CDR2 as SVGEGT. The CDR3 bases are TGTGCCAGCAGTTACTCTTCAGGGGGAGGCAATTCACCCCTCCACTTT. Its translation: CASSYSSGGGNSPLHF.

This chain uses TRBV3-1 (or the pseudogene TRBV3-2) with TRBJ2-7; D ambiguous. Per germline, CDR1 LGHDT and CDR2 YNNKEL (reference sequence). V was cut by 0 bases and J by 1 base, with 7 bases left in between. There are 14 residues in the CDR3. The CDR3 reads CASSQDGLSYEQYF. The CDR3 nucleotides read TGTGCCAGCAGCCAAGACGGTCTTTCCTACGAGCAGTACTTC.

This chain connects TRBV5-1 to TRBJ2-3; 7 nucleotides match TRBD1. Looked up from germline, CDR1 is SGHRS and CDR2 is YFSETQ. The V segment lost 3 bases and the J segment 3 bases; nucleotides outside the gene matches: 7. The CDR3 runs to 15 residues. The CDR3: CASSYRGRETDTQYF. CDR3 coding DNA: TGCGCCAGCAGCTACAGGGGAAGAGAGACAGATACGCAGTATTTT.

The chain employs TRBV11-2 and TRBJ2-2, with D possibly matching TRBD1 (6 bases). Germline CDR1 is SGHAT and CDR2 is FQNNGV. V shed 3 bases and J shed 6 bases, with 11 bases lying between them. The CDR3 covers 14 residues. As DNA, the CDR3 is TGTGCCAGCAGCTTTTGGAGACAGGCCGGGGAGCTGTTTTTT. Amino acids: CASSFWRQAGELFF.

This chain's CDR3 is CASSFGTNNSPLHF. The DNA for the CDR3 is TGTGCCAGCAGCTTCGGGACAAATAATTCACCCCTCCACTTT. The J gene is TRBJ1-6, the V gene TRBV5-6, with D maybe TRBD1 (6 bases). This CDR3 has 14 amino acids. The V gene lost 2 bases and the J gene lost 5 bases, with 8 bases spanning the gap. Looked up from germline, CDR1 is SGHDT and CDR2 is YYEEEE.

V is TRBV2 and J is TRBJ1-2; D may be TRBD1 (5 bases). Per germline, CDR1 SNHLY and CDR2 FYNNEI. This CDR3 is 14 amino acids long. With 9 bases removed from V and 3 bases from J, the gap between germline ends came to 17 bases. The CDR3 spells CASAPQGGYYGYTF. For the CDR3, the DNA is TGTGCCAGTGCCCCCCAGGGAGGATACTATGGCTACACCTTC. The full variable domain, its missing parts supplied by reference TRBV2 and TRBJ1-2, is EPEVTQTPSHQVTQMGQEVILRCVPISNHLYFYWYRQILGQKVEFLVSFYNNEISEKSEIFDDQFSVERPDGSNFTLKIRSTKLEDSAMYFCASAPQGGYYGYTFGSGTRLTVV.

This clone was found once. The rearrangement joins TRBV4-1 to TRBJ2-5; tentative D call: TRBD2 (5 bases). Germline V CDR1 and CDR2: MGHRA, YSYEKL. Trimming removed 4 bases at V and 1 base at J, with 16 bases between. The CDR3 is 16 residues long. In DNA, the CDR3 is TGCGCCAGCAGCCTCCGACGCCAGGCGGGCCAAGAGACCCAGTACTTC. It is translated as CASSLRRQAGQETQYF.

This clone occurred a few times. The V call is TRBV2, the J call TRBJ2-7, with D possibly matching TRBD1 (5 bases). Germline V gene sequence: CDR1 SNHLY, CDR2 FYNNEI. Trimming removed 10 bases at V and 0 bases at J, with 13 bases between. This CDR3 has 13 amino acids. The CDR3 here is CAIWTDSSYEQYF. The CDR3 nucleotides are TGTGCCATCTGGACCGACAGCTCCTACGAGCAGTACTTC. The full variable domain, rest sourced from reference TRBV2 and TRBJ2-7, is EPEVTQTPSHQVTQMGQEVILRCVPISNHLYFYWYRQILGQKVEFLVSFYNNEISEKSEIFDDQFSVERPDGSNFTLKIRSTKLEDSAMYFCAIWTDSSYEQYFGPGTRLTVT.

The CDR3 region has the DNA TGTGCCAGCTCTCCCGAGGGGGACAGGGGAGGAAAACTGTTTTTT. Residues: CASSPEGDRGGKLFF. This chain connects TRBV18 to TRBJ1-4; 10 bases fit TRBD1. The CDR3 totals 15 residues. Germline loops: CDR1 KGHSH, CDR2 LQKENI. The V segment lost 6 bases and the J segment 10 bases; nucleotides outside the gene matches: 11.

This chain joins TRBV10-2 and TRBJ2-3; 11 bases are shared with TRBD2. The CDR3 covers 16 residues. With V trimmed by 6 bases and J by 5 bases, 10 bases remained unmatched. Germline-derived CDR1 and CDR2 are WSHSY and SAAADI. The chain's CDR3 is CASRVAGGAAGDTQYF. CDR3 nucleotide sequence: TGCGCCAGCAGGGTAGCGGGGGGGGCAGCCGGAGATACGCAGTATTTT.

CDR3 amino acids: CASSTTGLGNTIYF. Written as DNA, the CDR3 is TGTGCCAGCAGTACGACAGGGCTAGGAAACACCATATATTTT. The gene calls are TRBV27 and TRBJ1-3; TRBD1 agrees at 7 bases. The V segment lost 5 bases and the J segment 4 bases; nucleotides outside the gene matches: 5. The germline V gene has CDR1 MNHEY and CDR2 SMNVEV (reference sequence). This CDR3 has 14 amino acids.

Written as DNA, the CDR3 is TGTGCCAGCAGTCCATCGCTGGGACAGGGTAACTATGGCTACACCTTC. Its translation is CASSPSLGQGNYGYTF. The chain recombines TRBV27 with TRBJ1-2, with 9 bases identical to TRBD1. CDR1 is MNHEY, CDR2 SMNVEV, per germline (reference sequence). This CDR3 is built from 16 residues. The V gene end was trimmed by 5 bases and the J gene end by 1 base; junction bases not matched to a gene: 8.